What follows is one T cell receptor beta chain and its context. The record originates from a study of T cells in localized non-small cell lung cancer. Here immunoSEQ multiplex PCR was the method, and the copy in TCRdb shows in-frame clones only, minus some. In the table there are some 35,000 clones, around 90% of which are singletons. The CDR3 covers 18 residues. V shed 6 bases and J shed 6 bases, with 28 bases lying between them. Germline CDR1 SNHLY, CDR2 FYNNEI. The sequence derives from an older female donor with stage I lung adenocarcinoma. This sample comprised peripheral blood, obtained before any cancer treatment. The chain has TRBV2 and TRBJ2-3; D is perhaps TRBD1 (6 bases). The CDR3 sequence is CASSLARRDIPPPDTQYF. In nucleotides, the CDR3 is TGTGCCAGCAGCTTAGCCCGCCGGGACATCCCCCCGCCGGATACGCAGTATTTT.